The 5 T cell receptor beta chains below were found in one sample sequenced in a study of T cell responses to AZD1222 COVID-19 vaccine. The data were produced by immunoSEQ multiplex PCR, yet TCRdb's version contains in-frame clones alone and is incomplete. This table holds around 70,000 clones, 60% to 85% found once. This specimen was peripheral blood, taken on day 0 of AZD1222 vaccination. The receptors here all came from an adult in good health.

This rearrangement joins TRBV6-5 to TRBJ1-1, with a weak D call TRBD1 (5 bases). The germline gives CDR1 MNHEY, CDR2 SVGAGI. The germline V and J ends were trimmed by 5 bases and 7 bases, with 11 bases remaining between them. CDR3 length: 12 amino acids. The CDR3 DNA is TGTGCCAGCAGTCTCGTTGGGGGTGAAGCTTTCTTT. This translates into CASSLVGGEAFF.

The V call is TRBV7-6, the J call TRBJ1-6; D uncertain. The CDR3 totals 18 residues. V was pared by 2 bases and J by 8 bases, with 22 bases between. Germline V gene sequence: CDR1 SGHVS, CDR2 FNYEAQ. The CDR3 reads CASSLSPYRALRDSPLHF. In DNA form, the CDR3 reads TGTGCCAGCAGCTTATCTCCTTATCGGGCCCTGCGAGATTCACCCCTCCACTTT.

V gene TRBV7-2 combines with J gene TRBJ2-5, with D hard to call. V dropped 4 bases and J dropped 2 bases, with 8 bases sitting between them. Germline V CDR1 and CDR2: SGHTA, FQGNSA. The CDR3 is 13 amino acids. The CDR3 protein is CASSYSLQETQYF. The CDR3, as DNA: TGTGCCAGCAGCTACAGCTTACAAGAGACCCAGTACTTC.

The rearrangement links TRBV4-1 to TRBJ1-6; perhaps TRBD1 as D (6 bases). Germline CDR1 is MGHRA and CDR2 is YSYEKL. Between the trimmed V and J ends, which lost 0 bases and 8 bases, there was a span of 17 bases. The CDR3 contains 17 residues. The CDR3 nucleotides read TGCGCCAGCAGCCAAGAAGGGGGACTCCGTCGGGATTCACCCCTCCACTTT. Translating gives CASSQEGGLRRDSPLHF.

This rearrangement joins TRBV28 to TRBJ1-2; 9 bases map to TRBD1. J was trimmed by 0 bases and V by 8 bases; bases with no gene match: 7. Germline V CDR1 and CDR2: MDHEN, SYDVKM. The CDR3 sequence is 15 residues long. The CDR3 DNA is TGTGCCAGCTGGGGACAGGGACGCGCTAACTATGGCTACACCTTC. This encodes CASWGQGRANYGYTF.